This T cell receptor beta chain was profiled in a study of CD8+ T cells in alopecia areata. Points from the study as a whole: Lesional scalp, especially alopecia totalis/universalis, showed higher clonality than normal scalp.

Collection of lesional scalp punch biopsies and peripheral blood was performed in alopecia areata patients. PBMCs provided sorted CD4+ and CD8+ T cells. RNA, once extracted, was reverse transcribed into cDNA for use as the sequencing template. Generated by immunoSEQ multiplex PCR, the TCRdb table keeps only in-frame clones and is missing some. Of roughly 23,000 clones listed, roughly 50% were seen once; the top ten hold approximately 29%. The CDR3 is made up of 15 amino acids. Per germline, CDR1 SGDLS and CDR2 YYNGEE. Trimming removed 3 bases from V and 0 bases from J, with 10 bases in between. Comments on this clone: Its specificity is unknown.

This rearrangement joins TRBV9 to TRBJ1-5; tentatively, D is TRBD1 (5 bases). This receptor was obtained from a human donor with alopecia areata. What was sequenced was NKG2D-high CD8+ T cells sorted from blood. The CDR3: CASSETDNSNQPQHF. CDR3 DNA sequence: TGTGCCAGCAGCGAGACAGACAATAGCAATCAGCCCCAGCATTTT.